This T cell receptor (beta chain) comes out of a study of cytomegalovirus exposure and HLA in healthy donors. This PCR relied on a set of 60 Vbeta primers and 13 Jbeta primers. The method was immunoSEQ multiplex PCR; TCRdb's version includes in-frame clones alone and lacks a portion of them. Seen here are more than 150,000 clones, about 86% observed once, and the top ten hold just over 2%. Study-wide points: Later analysis identified a missense DCLRE1C variant that was linked to TCR beta V- and J-gene trimming.

Comments on this clone: The antigen remains unidentified.

The sequence was collected from a woman between 18 and 29 years old in good health and CMV-seropositive. The source material was PBMCs.

CDR3 sequence: CASSQDSGGGIEQFF. The CDR3 coding sequence is TGCGCCAGCAGCCAAGATTCGGGGGGCGGAATTGAGCAGTTCTTC. The rearrangement links TRBV4-3 to TRBJ2-1; D might be TRBD2 (7 bases). The CDR3 covers 15 residues. V lost 0 bases and J 9 bases, leaving 15 bases between the germline ends. The germline V gene has CDR1 LGHNA and CDR2 YSLEER.